This TCR beta chain was captured in a study of regulatory T cells in long-lasting Graves disease. Arm-PCR of CDR3 regions and iRepertoire HTBI primers were the basis on which TCR beta libraries were built. TCRdb re-called the multiplex PCR reads with MiXCR, one entry per CDR3 protein. The sample records 420,000 or so distinct CDR3 sequences, 23% being singletons. Sample time point: persistent/refractory GD, antithyroid drugs over 5 years with positive TRAb. From RNA extracted from PBMCs, the TCR library was made. Each of the patients was recruited from an endocrinology department situated in Xi'an, China. This clonotype was detected only a few times. Germline values: CDR1 DFQATT, CDR2 SNEGSKA (reference sequence). The CDR3 spans 15 residues. Trimming shortened V by 4 bases and J by 0 bases, and 16 bases separated the two germline ends.

The sequencing used peripheral blood mononuclear cells (PBMCs), collected when the disease was refractory, from a patient treated with antithyroid drugs. The chain employs TRBV20-1 and TRBJ2-7; D perhaps matches TRBD2 (6 bases). This clonotype was obtained from a female donor with Graves disease. The CDR3 DNA follows: TGCAGTGCTACCGGGGAGTCTAGCGCCTCCTACGAGCAGTACTTC. This gives the protein CSATGESSASYEQYF.